A selection of T cell receptor beta chains follows, all from one sample in a study of blood T cells in healthy people across ages. Using its own MiXCR run on the 5' RACE reads, TCRdb lists one record per CDR3 protein. The repertoire consists of over 1.5 million distinct CDR3 sequences, with roughly 49% occurring once and the leading ten covering more than 2%. Material for sequencing was blood. These receptors all stem from a woman in her thirties or forties in good health. The CDR3 runs from the conserved cysteine through the conserved F or W. Fields, in order: CDR3 protein, CDR3 DNA, clone size, J gene, V gene, D gene. D genes are given only for firm matches. Not all rows give a size; the values are once, few, many and, for expanded clones, a class.

CASESSRGQETQYF,TGTGCCAGCGAAAGTTCCCGAGGCCAAGAGACCCAGTACTTC,few,TRBJ2-5,TRBV12-3/TRBV12-4,NA
CASSYGTSRDNEQFF,TGTGCCAGCAGTTACGGGACTTCGAGGGACAATGAGCAGTTCTTC,once,TRBJ2-1,TRBV6-2/TRBV6-3,NA
CASSQAGGGGNEQFF,TGTGCCAGCAGCCAAGCAGGAGGGGGCGGAAATGAGCAGTTCTTC,NA,TRBJ2-1,TRBV4-3,NA
CASSFLRDREGKNIQYF,TGTGCCAGCAGTTTCCTCCGGGACAGGGAGGGCAAAAACATTCAGTACTTC,NA,TRBJ2-4,TRBV6-6,TRBD1
CASSLGSRGWSSYEQYF,TGTGCCAGCAGCTTAGGGAGCAGGGGTTGGAGCTCCTACGAGCAGTACTTC,NA,TRBJ2-7,TRBV7-2,NA
CASSPTPGQLSYGYTF,TGCGCCAGCAGCCCAACCCCGGGACAGCTAAGCTATGGCTACACCTTC,few,TRBJ1-2,TRBV5-1,TRBD1
CASSFKQGADTQYF,TGCGCCAGCAGCTTCAAGCAGGGCGCAGATACGCAGTATTTT,NA,TRBJ2-3,TRBV5-1,NA
CASSTSGSTADTQYF,TGTGCCAGCAGTACCTCCGGGAGCACGGCGGATACGCAGTATTTT,NA,TRBJ2-3,TRBV27,NA
CASSVGTGGVGYTF,TGTGCCAGCAGCGTAGGGACAGGGGGCGTGGGCTACACCTTC,NA,TRBJ1-2,TRBV9,TRBD1
CATGTGRPSGYGYTF,TGCGCCACTGGGACAGGGAGGCCCTCAGGGTATGGCTACACCTTC,few,TRBJ1-2,TRBV29-1,TRBD1
CASTQRDSAGTDTQYF,TGTGCCAGCACCCAAAGGGACTCGGCGGGCACAGATACGCAGTATTTT,NA,TRBJ2-3,TRBV6-2/TRBV6-3,NA
CASSPRQASELNEQYF,TGTGCCAGCAGCCCCCGACAGGCTTCCGAGCTTAACGAGCAGTACTTC,NA,TRBJ2-7,TRBV11-2,NA
CASSYSFPEAPGYGYTF,TGTGCCAGCAGTTACTCCTTCCCGGAGGCCCCAGGCTATGGCTACACCTTC,NA,TRBJ1-2,TRBV6-6,NA
CASSLKDRQGTDTQYF,TGCGCCAGCAGCCTAAAAGACCGACAGGGCACAGATACGCAGTATTTT,few,TRBJ2-3,TRBV4-1,NA
CASSESLADEQYF,TGCGCCAGCAGTGAGTCTCTGGCCGACGAGCAGTACTTC,NA,TRBJ2-7,TRBV10-1,NA
CASSYSERSGYTF,TGTGCCAGCAGTTACTCGGAAAGAAGTGGCTACACCTTC,NA,TRBJ1-2,TRBV6-5,NA
CASSLGSMSQETQYF,TGTGCCAGCAGCTTGGGTAGCATGTCCCAAGAGACCCAGTACTTC,NA,TRBJ2-5,TRBV5-4,NA
CASSQGLIPDTQYF,TGTGCCAGCAGTCAGGGTTTAATCCCAGATACGCAGTATTTT,NA,TRBJ2-3,TRBV27,NA
CASSETESETQYF,TGTGCCAGCAGTGAGACAGAGTCAGAGACCCAGTACTTC,NA,TRBJ2-5,TRBV6-2/TRBV6-3,NA
CASSPAGGTSGANVLTF,TGTGCCAGCAGCCCAGCGGGGGGAACCTCTGGGGCCAACGTCCTGACTTTC,NA,TRBJ2-6,TRBV5-6,TRBD2
CASSMTSVGRANQETQYF,TGTGCCAGTAGTATGACTTCAGTTGGGCGGGCGAACCAAGAGACCCAGTACTTC,NA,TRBJ2-5,TRBV19,NA
CASSQDNTYEQYF,TGTGCCAGCAGCCAAGATAACACCTACGAGCAGTACTTC,NA,TRBJ2-7,TRBV3-1,NA
CSASVGAGAKGETQYF,TGCAGTGCTAGTGTCGGGGCGGGGGCGAAAGGGGAGACCCAGTACTTC,few,TRBJ2-5,TRBV20-1,NA
CAGSRGGARDNEQFF,TGTGCCGGCAGCCGCGGGGGGGCTAGGGACAATGAGCAGTTCTTC,NA,TRBJ2-1,TRBV7-9,TRBD2
CASSLKAGYANEQFF,TGTGCCAGCAGCTTAAAAGCAGGTTACGCAAATGAGCAGTTCTTC,NA,TRBJ2-1,TRBV7-2,NA
CASTRLFGTSGPYEQYF,TGTGCCAGCACTCGACTCTTCGGGACTAGCGGTCCCTACGAGCAGTACTTC,NA,TRBJ2-7,TRBV6-1,TRBD2
CASSTGTGRVDEQFF,TGTGCCAGCAGCACCGGGACAGGGAGAGTCGATGAGCAGTTCTTC,NA,TRBJ2-1,TRBV7-3,TRBD1